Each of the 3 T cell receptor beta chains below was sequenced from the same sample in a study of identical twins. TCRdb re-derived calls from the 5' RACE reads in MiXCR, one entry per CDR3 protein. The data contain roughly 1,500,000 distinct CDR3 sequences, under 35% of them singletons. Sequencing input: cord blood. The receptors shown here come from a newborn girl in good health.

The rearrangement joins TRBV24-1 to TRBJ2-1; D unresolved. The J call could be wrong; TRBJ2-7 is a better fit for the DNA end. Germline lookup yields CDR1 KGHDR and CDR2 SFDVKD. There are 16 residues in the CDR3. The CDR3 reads CATSDYKSRPPNEQYF. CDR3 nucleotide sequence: TGTGCCACCAGTGATTATAAGAGCCGGCCCCCGAATGAGCAGTACTTC.

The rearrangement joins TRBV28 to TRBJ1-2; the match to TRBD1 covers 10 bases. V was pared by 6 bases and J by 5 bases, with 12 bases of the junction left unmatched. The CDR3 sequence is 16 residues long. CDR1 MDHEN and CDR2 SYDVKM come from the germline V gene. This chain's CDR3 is CASSRLRDRGYYGYTF. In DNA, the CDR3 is TGTGCCAGCAGCCGACTCCGGGACAGGGGATATTATGGCTACACCTTC.

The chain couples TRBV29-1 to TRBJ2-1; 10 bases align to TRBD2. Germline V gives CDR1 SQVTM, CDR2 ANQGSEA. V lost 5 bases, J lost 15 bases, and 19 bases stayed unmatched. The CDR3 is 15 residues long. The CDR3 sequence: CSVQTLASGSGLLFF. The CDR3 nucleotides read TGCAGCGTTCAGACCCTAGCTAGCGGGAGCGGGTTGCTGTTCTTC.